This entry lists 20 T cell receptor beta chains sequenced from one sample in a study of CD4+ T cells in melanoma. Using immunoSEQ multiplex PCR, the repertoire was profiled, and TCRdb retains in-frame clones only, with some absent. This sample yields approximately 6,200 clones, of which roughly 70% are seen a single time; approximately 25% belongs to the top ten. The sample taken for sequencing was cells from a culture (not recorded whether cultured in vitro). These receptors were taken from a human donor with melanoma.

The rearrangement uses TRBV5-7 and TRBJ2-7, with 8 positions matching TRBD1. TRBV5-7 is an ORF, and what it does is uncertain. Trimming removed 1 base from V and 4 bases from J; junction bases left unmatched: 4. This CDR3 spans 14 amino acids. The DNA for the CDR3 is TGTGCCAGCAGCTTGCAGGGGGCGCTTTACGAGCAGTACTTC. Translated: CASSLQGALYEQYF.

This clone was seen a handful of times. The CDR3 DNA reads TGCAGCGTTGCGGGAACCACGACTAGGATTATGAATGAGCAGTTCTTC. It encodes CSVAGTTTRIMNEQFF. V and J are TRBV29-1 and TRBJ2-1; possible D gene TRBD2, 6 bases. Germline lookup yields CDR1 SQVTM and CDR2 ANQGSEA. Trimming removed 4 bases from V and 7 bases from J, with 23 bases in between. The CDR3 loop spans 16 amino acids.

The CDR3 loop reads CASSVGQGVRDEQYF. The CDR3 nucleotides are TGTGCCAGCAGCGTAGGTCAGGGGGTACGCGACGAGCAGTACTTC. V gene TRBV9 combines with J gene TRBJ2-7, with TRBD1 matching 7 bases. Trimming removed 0 bases from V and 5 bases from J; junction bases left unmatched: 8. The V gene's germline CDR1 is SGDLS and CDR2 YYNGEE. This CDR3 is 15 amino acids long.

J is TRBJ1-2 and V is TRBV28, with D unresolved. This CDR3 comprises 14 residues. Trimming shortened V by 1 base and J by 0 bases, and 6 bases separated the two germline ends. Germline lookup yields CDR1 MDHEN and CDR2 SYDVKM. The DNA for the CDR3 is TGTGCCAGCAGTTTATCTGGATCTAACTATGGCTACACCTTC. This translates into CASSLSGSNYGYTF.

The chain uses TRBV6-5 and TRBJ1-2; D remains unclear. The germline V and J ends were trimmed by 0 bases and 8 bases, with 16 bases remaining between them. The CDR3 consists of 15 residues. Germline assignment: CDR1 MNHEY and CDR2 SVGAGI. In DNA, the CDR3 is TGTGCCAGCAGTTACTCGAACCTTATGAGGGAGGGCTACACCTTC. The encoded protein is CASSYSNLMREGYTF.

The chain recombines TRBV6-2 or TRBV6-3 with TRBJ2-7; either TRBD1 or TRBD2 may supply D (6 bases each). The CDR3 is made up of 17 amino acids. CDR1 is MNHEY and CDR2 is SVGEGT in the germline V gene. Trimming left V 5 bases short and J 2 bases short, with 22 bases between. For the CDR3, the DNA is TGTGCCAGCAGTGTGATGCCCGGGGGCGGGGAGGCCTACGAGCAGTACTTC. Its translation: CASSVMPGGGEAYEQYF.

This chain joins TRBV2 and TRBJ2-5, with D unclear. Germline-derived CDR1 and CDR2 are SNHLY and FYNNEI. V lost 3 bases to trimming and J lost 4 bases, with 9 bases between them. The CDR3 length is 13 residues. CDR3 sequence: CASSDLGIETQYF. CDR3 DNA sequence: TGTGCCAGCAGTGATCTAGGGATAGAGACCCAGTACTTC.

The chain's CDR3 is CASSLISGGDGYTF. DNA of the CDR3: TGTGCCAGCAGCTTAATATCAGGGGGCGATGGCTACACCTTC. The gene calls are TRBV11-2 and TRBJ1-2; 8 positions agree with TRBD1. Trimming cost V 2 bases and J 6 bases; bases outside gene matches: 5. Per germline, CDR1 SGHAT and CDR2 FQNNGV. CDR3 length: 14 residues.

The V and J genes are TRBV18 and TRBJ1-1; D perhaps matches TRBD1 (6 bases). The length of the CDR3 is 17 residues. Germline V lookup: CDR1 KGHSH, CDR2 LQKENI. Trimming stripped 5 bases from V and 2 bases from J, with 21 bases between. CDR3: CASSSFAQGDGNTEAFF. Here the CDR3 DNA reads TGTGCCAGCTCATCGTTTGCACAGGGAGATGGAAACACTGAAGCTTTCTTT.

V is TRBV24-1 and J is TRBJ1-3, with 7 positions matching TRBD1. V lost 10 bases and J lost 4; bases outside the gene matches: 6. The CDR3 loop spans 13 amino acids. CDR1 and CDR2 (germline): KGHDR, SFDVKD. CDR3 DNA sequence: TGTGCCACTGGCAGGGGGTTGGGAAACACCATATATTTT. Translated: CATGRGLGNTIYF.

The chain carries TRBV13 and TRBJ2-3; no definite D call. Trimming left V 4 bases short and J 2 bases short, with 7 bases between. CDR3 length equals 13 residues. Germline lookup yields CDR1 PRHDT and CDR2 FYEKMQ (reference sequence). DNA for the CDR3: TGTGCCAGCAGCTCCGGGTACACAGATACGCAGTATTTT. This sequence encodes CASSSGYTDTQYF. Based on the CDR3 plus reference TRBV13 and TRBJ2-3, the full variable domain is AAGVIQSPRHLIKEKRETATLKCYPIPRHDTVYWYQQGPGQDPQFLISFYEKMQSDKGSIPDRFSAQQFSDYHSELNMSSLELGDSALYFCASSSGYTDTQYFGPGTRLTVL.

Of note for this clone: The junction departs from germline at one end; a sequencing error may be responsible. The chain employs TRBV7-7 and TRBJ2-7, with D maybe TRBD1 (5 bases). The CDR3 is 13 residues long. Germline loops: CDR1 SSHAT, CDR2 FNYEAQ (reference sequence). CDR3: CASSLTVGREQYF. The CDR3 coding sequence is TGTGCTAGCAGCTTGACAGTGGGGCGCGAGCAGTACTTC.

This chain connects TRBV25-1 to TRBJ2-2; 11 bases are shared with TRBD1. CDR1 and CDR2 from the germline V gene are MGHDK and SYGVNS. The CDR3 extends over 15 amino acids. Trimming cost V 3 bases and J 7 bases; bases outside gene matches: 4. The CDR3 DNA sequence: TGTGCCAGCAGTGACTGGGACAGGGGGGACGGGGAGCTGTTTTTT. Protein: CASSDWDRGDGELFF.

The V and J genes are TRBV3-1 (or the pseudogene TRBV3-2) and TRBJ1-2; the D is unclear. V shed 8 bases and J shed 8 bases, with 15 bases lying between them. The CDR3 spans 12 residues. Germline values: CDR1 LGHDT, CDR2 YNNKEL (reference sequence). The CDR3 here is CASEDRLGGYTF. The CDR3, as DNA: TGTGCCAGCGAGGACCGACTTGGGGGCTACACCTTC.

This clone was found once. The J gene is TRBJ2-7, the V gene TRBV7-9; D uncertain. V was clipped by 3 bases and J by 4 bases, with 7 bases between them. Germline V gene lookup returns CDR1 SEHNR and CDR2 FQNEAQ (reference sequence). The CDR3 runs 12 residues. CDR3 sequence (DNA): TGTGCCAGCAGCTTCGGCGCATACGAGCAGTACTTC. It specifies CASSFGAYEQYF.

This clone is labeled medium-sized. The V call is TRBV15, the J call TRBJ2-7; no clear D gene. CDR3 length equals 13 residues. Germline CDR1 LNHNV, CDR2 YYDKDF (reference sequence). V shed 0 bases and J shed 5 bases, with 8 bases lying between them. The CDR3 spells CATSRDPGHEQYF. The CDR3 DNA is TGTGCCACCAGCAGAGATCCGGGCCACGAGCAGTACTTC.

The chain links TRBV7-2 to TRBJ2-2, with 10 nucleotides matching TRBD1. CDR3 length equals 16 residues. The V gene's germline CDR1 is SGHTA and CDR2 FQGNSA. The ends lost 3 bases at V and 6 bases at J; junction bases unmatched: 7. The CDR3 spells CASSFWDGQGAGELFF. CDR3 bases: TGTGCCAGCAGCTTTTGGGATGGACAGGGGGCCGGGGAGCTGTTTTTT.

This clone has a handful of counts. The chain recombines TRBV15 with TRBJ2-5, with 11 nucleotides matching TRBD2. The V gene's germline CDR1 is LNHNV and CDR2 YYDKDF (reference sequence). J lost 5 bases, V lost 0 bases, and 14 bases had no gene match. The CDR3 extends over 19 amino acids. The CDR3: CATSRDQGGSGGAKETQYF. As DNA, the CDR3 is TGTGCCACCAGCAGAGATCAAGGAGGTAGCGGGGGGGCAAAGGAGACCCAGTACTTC.

V gene TRBV11-2 combines with J gene TRBJ1-2, with D hard to call. Trimming pared 1 base from V and 6 bases from J, leaving 6 bases between. Germline CDR1 reads SGHAT; CDR2 reads FQNNGV. This CDR3 spans 12 amino acids. The CDR3 is CASSLGRDGYTF. CDR3 bases: TGTGCCAGCAGCTTAGGACGGGATGGCTACACCTTC.

The chain carries TRBV27 and TRBJ1-3, with D perhaps matching TRBD1 (5 bases). The V end was cut by 2 bases, the J end by 3 bases, with 11 bases between. Germline CDR1 reads MNHEY; CDR2 reads SMNVEV (reference sequence). This CDR3 has 15 amino acids. The CDR3 spells CASSLAGGVGNTIYF. The CDR3 DNA follows: TGTGCCAGCAGTTTAGCGGGGGGAGTTGGAAACACCATATATTTT.